This TCR beta chain was identified during a study of monozygotic twins with inflammatory bowel disease. Concerning this clonotype itself: No antigen is known for it.

This CDR3 has 15 amino acids. In germline, CDR1 is DFQATT, CDR2 SNEGSKA (reference sequence). For every donor, one blood sample of around 2.5 ml was drawn. Notes on the study in general: The analysis failed to separate different T cell subtypes.

UMIs that included a 6-nucleotide sample barcode were added by template switching, which took place during cDNA synthesis. TCRdb reprocessed the 5' RACE reads and keeps a single row for each CDR3 protein, giving no DNA. The sample's table shows more than 120,000 distinct CDR3 sequences. This receptor was taken from a human donor with ulcerative colitis or Crohn's disease, or a healthy co-twin of an affected twin (not recorded which). This chain uses TRBV20-1 with TRBJ2-5; TCRdb names TRBD1, which stays unverified in the absence of DNA. Sequenced input: blood. This chain's CDR3 is CSAKNGGLSEKTQYF.